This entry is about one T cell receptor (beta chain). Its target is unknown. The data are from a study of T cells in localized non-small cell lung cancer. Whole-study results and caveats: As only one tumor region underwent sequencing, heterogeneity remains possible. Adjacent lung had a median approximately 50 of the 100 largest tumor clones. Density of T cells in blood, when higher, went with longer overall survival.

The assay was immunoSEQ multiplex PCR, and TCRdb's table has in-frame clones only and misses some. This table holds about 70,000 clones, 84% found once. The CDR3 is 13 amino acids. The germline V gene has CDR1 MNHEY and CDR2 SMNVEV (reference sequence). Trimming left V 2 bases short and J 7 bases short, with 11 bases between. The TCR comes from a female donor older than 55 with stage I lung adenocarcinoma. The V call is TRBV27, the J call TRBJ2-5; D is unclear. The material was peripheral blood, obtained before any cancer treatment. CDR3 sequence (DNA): TGTGCCAGCAGTTTACACCCCCTAGGGACCCAGTACTTC. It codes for CASSLHPLGTQYF.